Listed below are T cell receptor beta chains from one sample, sequenced in a study of blood T cell repertoires in COVID-19. Profiled with immunoSEQ multiplex PCR; TCRdb holds only in-frame clones, not every one. The sample has some 250,000 clones, 80% to 90% seen once; the top ten hold around 2.2%. The sample comprised peripheral blood. These receptors originate from a young man who had recovered from COVID-19. Each CDR3 is given with its conserved first and last residue. Fields, in order: D gene, V gene, clone size, J gene, CDR3 DNA, CDR3 protein. The D gene is left open where the match is weak. A clone size is listed for some rows: how often the clone was seen (once, few, many), or a class if it is expanded.

.,TRBV10-1,few,TRBJ1-4,TGCGCCAGCAGTGACAGTGAAAAACTGTTTTTT,CASSDSEKLFF
.,TRBV12-3/TRBV12-4,.,TRBJ1-1,TGTGCCAGCAGTTTGGGAGTGAACACTGAAGCTTTCTTT,CASSLGVNTEAFF
.,TRBV20-1,.,TRBJ1-5,TGCAGTGCTAGTAGAGGGTGGGCTTATCAGCCCCAGCATTTT,CSASRGWAYQPQHF
.,TRBV2,.,TRBJ1-6,TGTGCCAGCAGGGACCTGACGGGGGGGAATTCACCCCTCCACTTT,CASRDLTGGNSPLHF
.,TRBV29-1,.,TRBJ2-6,TGCAGCGTTGACAACTCTGGGGCCAACGTCCTGACTTTC,CSVDNSGANVLTF
TRBD1,TRBV28,once,TRBJ1-2,TGTGCCAGCAGTTTTTCTGGATTGGACAGGGGGCGGTGGGGCTACACCTTC,CASSFSGLDRGRWGYTF
TRBD1,TRBV4-1,.,TRBJ1-4,TGCGCCAGCAGCCTCCGGAGGGGACAGGGGTACGAAAAACTGTTTTTT,CASSLRRGQGYEKLFF
TRBD2,TRBV28,once,TRBJ2-7,TGTGCCAGCAGTTTCGCGGGGGGGGTCTACGAGCAGTACTTC,CASSFAGGVYEQYF
.,TRBV6-5,once,TRBJ1-1,TGTGCCAGCAGTTGGACGGGGGGTGGCACTGAAGCTTTCTTT,CASSWTGGGTEAFF
.,TRBV4-1,.,TRBJ1-6,TGCGCCAGCACCAGGGGAGACGGTAATTCACCCCTCCACTTT,CASTRGDGNSPLHF
.,TRBV7-2,.,TRBJ1-1,TGTGCCAGCAGCTTTAGGGGAGGGCGGACTGAAGCTTTCTTT,CASSFRGGRTEAFF